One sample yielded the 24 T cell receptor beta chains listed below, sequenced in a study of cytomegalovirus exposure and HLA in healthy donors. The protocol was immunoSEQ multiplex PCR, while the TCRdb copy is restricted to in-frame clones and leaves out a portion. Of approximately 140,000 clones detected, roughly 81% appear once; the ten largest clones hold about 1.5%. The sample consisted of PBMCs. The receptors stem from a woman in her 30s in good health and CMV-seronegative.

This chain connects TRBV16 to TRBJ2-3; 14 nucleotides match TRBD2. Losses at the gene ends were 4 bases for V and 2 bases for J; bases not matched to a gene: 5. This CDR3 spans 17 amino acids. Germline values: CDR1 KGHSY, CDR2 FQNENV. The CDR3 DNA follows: TGTGCCAGCAGCCCCGGACTAGCGGGGGGAATCACAGATACGCAGTATTTT. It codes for CASSPGLAGGITDTQYF.

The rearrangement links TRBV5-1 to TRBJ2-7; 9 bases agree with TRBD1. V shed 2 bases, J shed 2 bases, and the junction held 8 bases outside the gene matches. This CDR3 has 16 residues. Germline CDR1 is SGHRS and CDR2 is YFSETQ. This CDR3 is CASSFNPGQGPYEQYF. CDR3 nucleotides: TGCGCCAGCAGCTTTAACCCGGGACAGGGCCCCTACGAGCAGTACTTC.

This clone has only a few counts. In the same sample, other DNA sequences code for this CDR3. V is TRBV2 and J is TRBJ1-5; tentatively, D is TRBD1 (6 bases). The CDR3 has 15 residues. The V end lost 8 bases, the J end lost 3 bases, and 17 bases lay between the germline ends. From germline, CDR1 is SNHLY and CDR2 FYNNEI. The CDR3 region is CASSLRGGYNQPQHF. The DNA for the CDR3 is TGTGCCAGCTCGCTCCGGGGGGGCTACAATCAGCCCCAGCATTTT.

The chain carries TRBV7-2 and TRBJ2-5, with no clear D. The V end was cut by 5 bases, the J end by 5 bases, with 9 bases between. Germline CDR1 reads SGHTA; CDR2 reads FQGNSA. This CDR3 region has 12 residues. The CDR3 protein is CASSLLRETQYF. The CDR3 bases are TGTGCCAGCAGCCTACTCCGGGAGACCCAGTACTTC.

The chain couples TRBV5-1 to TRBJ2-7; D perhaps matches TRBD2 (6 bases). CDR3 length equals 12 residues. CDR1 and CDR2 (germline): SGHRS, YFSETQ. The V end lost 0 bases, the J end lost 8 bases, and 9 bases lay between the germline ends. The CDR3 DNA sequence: TGCGCCAGCAGCTTGGAGGAGGGCAAGCAGTACTTC. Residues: CASSLEEGKQYF.

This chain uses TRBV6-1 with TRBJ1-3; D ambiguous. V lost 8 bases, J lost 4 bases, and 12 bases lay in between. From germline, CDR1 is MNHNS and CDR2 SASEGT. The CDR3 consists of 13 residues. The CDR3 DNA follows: TGTGCCAGCCGCCCTGAACTCGGAAACACCATATATTTT. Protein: CASRPELGNTIYF.

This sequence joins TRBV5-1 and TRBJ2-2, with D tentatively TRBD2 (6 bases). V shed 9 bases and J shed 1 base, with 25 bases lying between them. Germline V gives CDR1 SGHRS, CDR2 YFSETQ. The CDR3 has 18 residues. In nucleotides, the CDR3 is TGCGCCACCCGCGGGAACGTTTTCAGGGCAGGGAACACCGGGGAGCTGTTTTTT. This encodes CATRGNVFRAGNTGELFF. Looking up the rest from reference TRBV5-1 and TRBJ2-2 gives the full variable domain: KAGVTQTPRYLIKTRGQQVTLSCSPISGHRSVSWYQQTPGQGLQFLFEYFSETQRNKGNFPGRFSGRQFSNSRSEMNVSTLELGDSALYLCATRGNVFRAGNTGELFFGEGSRLTVL.

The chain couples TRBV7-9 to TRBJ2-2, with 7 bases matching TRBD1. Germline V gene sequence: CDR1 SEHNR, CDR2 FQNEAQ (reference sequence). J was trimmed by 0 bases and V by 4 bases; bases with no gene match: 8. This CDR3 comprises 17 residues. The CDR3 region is CASSSRQGFANTGELFF. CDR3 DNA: TGTGCCAGCAGCTCCAGACAGGGCTTTGCGAACACCGGGGAGCTGTTTTTT.

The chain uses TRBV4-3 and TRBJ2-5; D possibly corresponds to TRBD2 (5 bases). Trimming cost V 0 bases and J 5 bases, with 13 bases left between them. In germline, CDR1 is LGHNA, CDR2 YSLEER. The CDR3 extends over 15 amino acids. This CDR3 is CASSQDEGLGETQYF. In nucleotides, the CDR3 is TGCGCCAGCAGCCAAGATGAGGGTCTCGGGGAGACCCAGTACTTC.

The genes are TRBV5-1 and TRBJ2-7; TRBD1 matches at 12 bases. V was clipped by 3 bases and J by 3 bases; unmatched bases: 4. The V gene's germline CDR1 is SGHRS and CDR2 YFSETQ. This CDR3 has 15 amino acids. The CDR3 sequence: CASSYRDRGLYEQYF. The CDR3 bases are TGCGCCAGCAGCTACCGGGACAGGGGGCTCTACGAGCAGTACTTC. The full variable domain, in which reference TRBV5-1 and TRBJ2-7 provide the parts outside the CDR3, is KAGVTQTPRYLIKTRGQQVTLSCSPISGHRSVSWYQQTPGQGLQFLFEYFSETQRNKGNFPGRFSGRQFSNSRSEMNVSTLELGDSALYLCASSYRDRGLYEQYFGPGTRLTVT.

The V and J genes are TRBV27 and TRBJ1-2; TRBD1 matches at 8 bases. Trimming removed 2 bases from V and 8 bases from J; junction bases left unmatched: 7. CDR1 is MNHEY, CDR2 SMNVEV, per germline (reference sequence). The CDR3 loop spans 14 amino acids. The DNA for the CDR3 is TGTGCCAGCAGTTTAGTGCAGGGGGCGCGGGGCTACACCTTC. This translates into CASSLVQGARGYTF.

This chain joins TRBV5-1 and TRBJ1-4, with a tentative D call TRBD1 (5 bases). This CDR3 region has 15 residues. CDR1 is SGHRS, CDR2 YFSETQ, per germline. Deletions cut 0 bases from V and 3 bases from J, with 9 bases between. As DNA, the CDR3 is TGCGCCAGCAGCTTGGAGGGGAACGCTAATGAAAAACTGTTTTTT. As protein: CASSLEGNANEKLFF.

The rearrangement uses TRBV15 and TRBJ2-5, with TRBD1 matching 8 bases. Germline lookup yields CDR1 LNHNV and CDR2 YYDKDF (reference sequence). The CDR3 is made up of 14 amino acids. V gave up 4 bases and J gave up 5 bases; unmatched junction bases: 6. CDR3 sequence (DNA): TGTGCCACCAGCATGGACAGGGAACGGGAGACCCAGTACTTC. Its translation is CATSMDRERETQYF.

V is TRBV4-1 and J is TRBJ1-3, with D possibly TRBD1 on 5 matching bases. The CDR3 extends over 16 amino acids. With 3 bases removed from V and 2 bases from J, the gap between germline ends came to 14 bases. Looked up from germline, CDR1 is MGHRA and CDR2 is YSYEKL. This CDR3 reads CASSQSFRGTGNTIYF. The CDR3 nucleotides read TGCGCCAGCAGCCAGTCCTTTAGGGGAACTGGAAACACCATATATTTT.

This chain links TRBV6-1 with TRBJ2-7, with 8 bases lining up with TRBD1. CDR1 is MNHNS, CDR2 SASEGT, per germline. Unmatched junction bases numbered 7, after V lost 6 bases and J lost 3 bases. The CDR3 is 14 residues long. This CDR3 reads CASSARTGYYEQYF. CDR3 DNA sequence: TGTGCCAGCAGCGCAAGGACAGGGTACTACGAGCAGTACTTC.

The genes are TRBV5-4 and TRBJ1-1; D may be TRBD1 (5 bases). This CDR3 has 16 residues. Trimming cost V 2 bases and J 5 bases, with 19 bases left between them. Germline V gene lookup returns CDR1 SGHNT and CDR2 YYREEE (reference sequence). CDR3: CASSLDGGGARTEAFF. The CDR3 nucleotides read TGTGCCAGCAGCTTAGATGGGGGAGGGGCGCGGACTGAAGCTTTCTTT.

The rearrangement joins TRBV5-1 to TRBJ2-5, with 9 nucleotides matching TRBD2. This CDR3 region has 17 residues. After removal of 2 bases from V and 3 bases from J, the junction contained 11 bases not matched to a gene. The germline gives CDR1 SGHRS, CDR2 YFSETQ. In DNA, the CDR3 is TGCGCCAGCAGCTTTTCCCCTAGCGGGGCAGGGGAAGAGACCCAGTACTTC. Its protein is CASSFSPSGAGEETQYF.

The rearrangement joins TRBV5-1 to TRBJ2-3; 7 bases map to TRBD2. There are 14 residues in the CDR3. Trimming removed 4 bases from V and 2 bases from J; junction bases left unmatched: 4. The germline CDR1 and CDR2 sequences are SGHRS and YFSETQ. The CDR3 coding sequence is TGCGCCAGCAGCCCCGGGACTATCACAGATACGCAGTATTTT. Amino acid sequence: CASSPGTITDTQYF.

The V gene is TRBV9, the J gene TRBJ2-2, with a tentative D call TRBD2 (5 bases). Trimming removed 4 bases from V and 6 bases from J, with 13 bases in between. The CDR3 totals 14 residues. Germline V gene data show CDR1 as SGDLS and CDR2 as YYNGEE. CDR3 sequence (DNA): TGTGCCAGCAGCATCGATGCGAGGGCCGGGGAGCTGTTTTTT. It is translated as CASSIDARAGELFF.

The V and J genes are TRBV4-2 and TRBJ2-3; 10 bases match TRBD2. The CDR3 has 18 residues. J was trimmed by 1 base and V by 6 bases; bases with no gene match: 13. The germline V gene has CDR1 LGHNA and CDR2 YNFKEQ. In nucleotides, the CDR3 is TGTGCCAGCAGTAGGGGGCTAGCGGGGGTATTAGGCACAGATACGCAGTATTTT. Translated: CASSRGLAGVLGTDTQYF.

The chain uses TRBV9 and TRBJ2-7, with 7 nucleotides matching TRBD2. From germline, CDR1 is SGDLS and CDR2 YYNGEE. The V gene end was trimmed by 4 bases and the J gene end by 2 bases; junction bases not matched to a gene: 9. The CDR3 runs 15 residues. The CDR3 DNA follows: TGTGCCAGCAGCCCCCATCCTAGCGGACCCTACGAGCAGTACTTC. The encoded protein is CASSPHPSGPYEQYF. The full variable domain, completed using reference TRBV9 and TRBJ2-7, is DSGVTQTPKHLITATGQRVTLRCSPRSGDLSVYWYQQSLDQGLQFLIQYYNGEERAKGNILERFSAQQFPDLHSELNLSSLELGDSALYFCASSPHPSGPYEQYFGPGTRLTVT.

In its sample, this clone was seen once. CDR3 in DNA: TGTGCCAGCATTCCCGGACAGGGTAACTATGGCTACACCTTC. This encodes CASIPGQGNYGYTF. V usage is TRBV2 and J usage is TRBJ1-2, with 8 bases matching TRBD1. The CDR3 totals 14 residues. Germline CDR1 SNHLY, CDR2 FYNNEI. Germline trimming cut 7 bases from V and 1 base from J; bases unmatched to any gene: 5.

CDR3 sequence: CASSYSTRGETQYF. CDR3 nucleotides: TGTGCCAGCAGTTACTCGACCAGGGGGGAGACCCAGTACTTC. The genes are TRBV6-5 and TRBJ2-5; 7 nucleotides line up with TRBD1. The CDR3 is 14 amino acids. The ends lost 0 bases at V and 5 bases at J; junction bases unmatched: 3. CDR1 is MNHEY and CDR2 is SVGAGI in the germline V gene.

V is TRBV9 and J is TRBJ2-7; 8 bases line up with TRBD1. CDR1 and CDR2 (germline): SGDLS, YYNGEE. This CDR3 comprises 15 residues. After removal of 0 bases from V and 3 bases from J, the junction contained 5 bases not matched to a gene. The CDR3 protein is CASSVGQGPIYEQYF. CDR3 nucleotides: TGTGCCAGCAGCGTAGGACAGGGGCCTATCTACGAGCAGTACTTC.